The 3 T cell receptor beta chains listed next were all sequenced from one sample in a study of blood T cell repertoires in COVID-19. Sequenced by immunoSEQ multiplex PCR; TCRdb stores in-frame clones only, minus some. The table includes hundreds of thousands of clones, about 91% detected once. Sequenced material: peripheral blood. All receptors derive from a young man with COVID-19, enrolled during active disease.

On this clone: The limits of the CDR3 on the DNA are not certain, so only TCRdb's listed CDR3 is given. This chain links TRBV21-1 with TRBJ1-6. TRBV21-1 is a pseudogene segment. The CDR3 region is 20 residues in length, termini included. CDR3 residues: CASSIRRWGGGSSYNSPLHF.

This clone came up once. V and J are TRBV2 and TRBJ2-3; 8 positions match TRBD1. The CDR3 is made up of 16 amino acids. With V trimmed by 3 bases and J by 2 bases, 7 bases remained unmatched. Germline V gene lookup returns CDR1 SNHLY and CDR2 FYNNEI. The CDR3 loop reads CASSEATGALTDTQYF. CDR3 DNA sequence: TGTGCCAGCAGTGAGGCGACAGGGGCCCTCACAGATACGCAGTATTTT.

The genes are TRBV5-1 and TRBJ2-1, with 13 bases identical to TRBD2. The germline V gene encodes CDR1 SGHRS and CDR2 YFSETQ. Trimming removed 6 bases from V and 1 base from J; junction bases left unmatched: 13. This CDR3 is built from 19 residues. This chain's CDR3 is CASTPWTSGRRGSYNEQFF. The CDR3 DNA reads as TGCGCCAGCACTCCCTGGACTAGCGGGAGAAGGGGGTCCTACAATGAGCAGTTCTTC.